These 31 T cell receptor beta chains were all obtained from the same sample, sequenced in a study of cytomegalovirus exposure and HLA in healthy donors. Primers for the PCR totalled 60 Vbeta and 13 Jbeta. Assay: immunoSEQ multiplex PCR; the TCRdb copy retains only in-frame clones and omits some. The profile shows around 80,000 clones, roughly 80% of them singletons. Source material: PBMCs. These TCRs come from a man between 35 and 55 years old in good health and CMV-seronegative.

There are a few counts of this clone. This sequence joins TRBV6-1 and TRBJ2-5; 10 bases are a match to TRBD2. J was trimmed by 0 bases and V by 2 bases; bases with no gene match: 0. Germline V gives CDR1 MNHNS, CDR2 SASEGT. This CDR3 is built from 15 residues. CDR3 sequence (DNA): TGTGCCAGCAGTGAACTAGCGGGAGACCAAGAGACCCAGTACTTC. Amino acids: CASSELAGDQETQYF.

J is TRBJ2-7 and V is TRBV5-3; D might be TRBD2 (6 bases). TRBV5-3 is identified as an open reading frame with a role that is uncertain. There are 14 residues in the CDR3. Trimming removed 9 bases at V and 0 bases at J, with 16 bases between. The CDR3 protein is CATPGLSSSYEQYF. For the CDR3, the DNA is TGTGCCACCCCGGGACTGTCGAGCTCCTACGAGCAGTACTTC.

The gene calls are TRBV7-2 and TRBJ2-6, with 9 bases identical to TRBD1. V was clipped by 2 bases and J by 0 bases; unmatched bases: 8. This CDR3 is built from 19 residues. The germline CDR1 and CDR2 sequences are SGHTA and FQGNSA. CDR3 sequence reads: CASSLTSGTGRSGANVLTF. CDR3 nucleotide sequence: TGTGCCAGCAGCTTAACATCCGGGACAGGGCGCTCTGGGGCCAACGTCCTGACTTTC.

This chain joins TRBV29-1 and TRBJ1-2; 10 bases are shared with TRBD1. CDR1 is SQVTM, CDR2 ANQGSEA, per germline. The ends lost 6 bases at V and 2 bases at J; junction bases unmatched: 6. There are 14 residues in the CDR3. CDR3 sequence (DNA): TGCAGCGTGCTACGACAGGGGGCGAACTATGGCTACACCTTC. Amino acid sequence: CSVLRQGANYGYTF.

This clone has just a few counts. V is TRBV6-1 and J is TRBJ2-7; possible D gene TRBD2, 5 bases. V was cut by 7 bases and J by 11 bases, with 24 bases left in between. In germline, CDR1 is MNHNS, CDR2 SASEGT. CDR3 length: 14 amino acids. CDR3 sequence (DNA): TGTGCCAGCATGAACCCCCAGACGGGAAGATACGAGTACTTC. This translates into CASMNPQTGRYEYF.

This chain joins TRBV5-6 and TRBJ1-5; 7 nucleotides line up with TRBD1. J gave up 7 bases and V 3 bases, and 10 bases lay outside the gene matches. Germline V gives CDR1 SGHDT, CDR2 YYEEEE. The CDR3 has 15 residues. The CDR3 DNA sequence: TGTGCCAGCAGCTCGATTAGGGACAGAGGGCAGCCCCAGCATTTT. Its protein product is CASSSIRDRGQPQHF.

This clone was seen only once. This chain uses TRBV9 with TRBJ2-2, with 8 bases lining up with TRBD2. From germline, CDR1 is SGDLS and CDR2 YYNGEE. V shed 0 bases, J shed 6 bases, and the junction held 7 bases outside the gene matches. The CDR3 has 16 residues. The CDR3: CASSVGTSGGSGELFF. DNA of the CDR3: TGTGCCAGCAGCGTAGGCACTAGCGGAGGATCCGGGGAGCTGTTTTTT. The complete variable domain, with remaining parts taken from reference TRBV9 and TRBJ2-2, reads DSGVTQTPKHLITATGQRVTLRCSPRSGDLSVYWYQQSLDQGLQFLIQYYNGEERAKGNILERFSAQQFPDLHSELNLSSLELGDSALYFCASSVGTSGGSGELFFGEGSRLTVL.

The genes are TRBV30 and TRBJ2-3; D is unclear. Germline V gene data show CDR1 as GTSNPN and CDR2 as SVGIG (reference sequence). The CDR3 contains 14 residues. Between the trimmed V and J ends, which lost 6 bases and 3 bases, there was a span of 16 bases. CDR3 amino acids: CACLSGPDTDTQYF. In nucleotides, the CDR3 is TGTGCCTGTCTATCCGGTCCCGATACAGATACGCAGTATTTT. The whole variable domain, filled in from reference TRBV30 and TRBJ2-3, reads SQTIHQWPATLVQPVGSPLSLECTVEGTSNPNLYWYRQAAGRGLQLLFYSVGIGQISSEVPQNLSASRPQDRQFILSSKKLLLSDSGFYLCACLSGPDTDTQYFGPGTRLTVL.

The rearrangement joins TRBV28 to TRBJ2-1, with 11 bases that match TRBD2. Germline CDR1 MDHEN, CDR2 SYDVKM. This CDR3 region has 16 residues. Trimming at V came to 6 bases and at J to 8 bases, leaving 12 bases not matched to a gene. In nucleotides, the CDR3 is TGTGCCAGCAGGCCGGGACTAGCGGCTGGTACGGATGAGCAGTTCTTC. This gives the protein CASRPGLAAGTDEQFF. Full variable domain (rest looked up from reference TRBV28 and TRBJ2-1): DVKVTQSSRYLVKRTGEKVFLECVQDMDHENMFWYRQDPGLGLRLIYFSYDVKMKEKGDIPEGYSVSREKKERFSLILESASTNQTSMYLCASRPGLAAGTDEQFFGPGTRLTVL.

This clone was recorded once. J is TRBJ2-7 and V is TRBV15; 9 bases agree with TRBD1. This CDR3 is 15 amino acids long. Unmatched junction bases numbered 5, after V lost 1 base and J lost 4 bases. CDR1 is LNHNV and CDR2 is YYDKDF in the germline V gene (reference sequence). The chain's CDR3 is CATSRVGTGSYEQYF. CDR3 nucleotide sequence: TGTGCCACCAGCAGAGTGGGGACAGGGTCGTACGAGCAGTACTTC. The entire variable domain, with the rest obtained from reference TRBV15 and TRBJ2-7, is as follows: DAMVIQNPRYQVTQFGKPVTLSCSQTLNHNVMYWYQQKSSQAPKLLFHYYDKDFNNEADTPDNFQSRRPNTSFCFLDIRSPGLGDTAMYLCATSRVGTGSYEQYFGPGTRLTVT.

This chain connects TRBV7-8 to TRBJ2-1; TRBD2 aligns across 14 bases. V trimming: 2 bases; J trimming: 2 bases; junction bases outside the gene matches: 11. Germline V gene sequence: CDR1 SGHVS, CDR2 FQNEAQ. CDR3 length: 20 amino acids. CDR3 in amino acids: CASSLPFNGLAGGAYNEQFF. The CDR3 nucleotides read TGTGCCAGCAGCTTACCCTTTAATGGACTAGCGGGAGGCGCCTACAATGAGCAGTTCTTC.

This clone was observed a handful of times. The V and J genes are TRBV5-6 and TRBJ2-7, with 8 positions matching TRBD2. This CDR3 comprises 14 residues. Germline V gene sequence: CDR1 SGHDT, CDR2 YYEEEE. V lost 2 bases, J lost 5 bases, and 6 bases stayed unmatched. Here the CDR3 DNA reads TGTGCCAGCAGCTTTAGTCTAGCGGGTGACGAGCAGTACTTC. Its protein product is CASSFSLAGDEQYF.

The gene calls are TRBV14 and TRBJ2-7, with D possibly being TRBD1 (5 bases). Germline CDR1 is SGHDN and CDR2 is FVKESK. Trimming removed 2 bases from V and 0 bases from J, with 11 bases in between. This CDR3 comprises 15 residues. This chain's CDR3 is CASSQRGHNSYEQYF. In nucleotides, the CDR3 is TGTGCCAGCAGCCAACGAGGACACAACTCCTACGAGCAGTACTTC.

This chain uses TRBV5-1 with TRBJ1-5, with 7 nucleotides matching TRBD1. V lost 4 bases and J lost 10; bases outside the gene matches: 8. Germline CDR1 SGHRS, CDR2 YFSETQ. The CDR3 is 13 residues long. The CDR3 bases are TGCGCCAGCAGCCTGACAGGGATCGAACCCCAGCATTTT. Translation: CASSLTGIEPQHF.

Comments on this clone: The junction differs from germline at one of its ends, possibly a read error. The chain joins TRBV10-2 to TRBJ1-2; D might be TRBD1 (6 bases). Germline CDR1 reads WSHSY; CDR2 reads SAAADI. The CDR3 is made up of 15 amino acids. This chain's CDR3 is CASSYWGTQGGGYTF. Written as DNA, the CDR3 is TGTGCCAGCAGTTACTGGGGGACACAAGGAGGTGGCTACACCTTC.

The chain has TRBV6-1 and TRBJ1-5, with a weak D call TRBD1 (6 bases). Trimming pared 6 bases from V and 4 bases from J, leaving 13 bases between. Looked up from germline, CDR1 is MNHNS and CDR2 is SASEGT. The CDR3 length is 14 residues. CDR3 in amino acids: CASSSTGLNQPQHF. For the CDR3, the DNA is TGTGCCAGCAGCTCAACAGGGCTTAATCAGCCCCAGCATTTT.

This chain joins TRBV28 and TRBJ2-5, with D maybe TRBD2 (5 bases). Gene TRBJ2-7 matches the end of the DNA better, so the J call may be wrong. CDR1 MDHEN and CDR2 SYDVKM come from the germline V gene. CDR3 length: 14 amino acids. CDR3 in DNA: TGTGCCAGCAGTTTTGCTTGGAGGTCCTACGAGCAGTACTTC. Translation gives CASSFAWRSYEQYF.

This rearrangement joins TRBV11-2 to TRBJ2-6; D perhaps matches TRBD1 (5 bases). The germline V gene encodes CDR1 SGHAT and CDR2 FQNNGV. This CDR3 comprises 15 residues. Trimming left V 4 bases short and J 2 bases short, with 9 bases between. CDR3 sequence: CASSSGFAGANVLTF. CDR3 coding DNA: TGTGCCAGCAGCTCAGGGTTTGCTGGGGCCAACGTCCTGACTTTC. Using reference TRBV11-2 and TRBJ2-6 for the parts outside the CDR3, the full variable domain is EAGVAQSPRYKIIEKRQSVAFWCNPISGHATLYWYQQILGQGPKLLIQFQNNGVVDDSQLPKDRFSAERLKGVDSTLKIQPAKLEDSAVYLCASSSGFAGANVLTFGAGSRLTVL.

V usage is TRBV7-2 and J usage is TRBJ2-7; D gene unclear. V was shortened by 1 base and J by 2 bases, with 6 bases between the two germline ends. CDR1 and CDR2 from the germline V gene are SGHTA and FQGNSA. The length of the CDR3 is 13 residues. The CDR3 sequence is CASSLGVAYEQYF. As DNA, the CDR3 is TGTGCCAGCAGCTTAGGTGTAGCCTACGAGCAGTACTTC.

The CDR3 DNA reads as TGCGCCAGCAGCACCGGACTAGCGGTTTACAATGAGCAGTTCTTC. Amino acids: CASSTGLAVYNEQFF. The chain carries TRBV5-1 and TRBJ2-1; 10 nucleotides line up with TRBD2. The CDR3 contains 15 residues. Germline lookup yields CDR1 SGHRS and CDR2 YFSETQ. The V segment lost 4 bases and the J segment 4 bases; nucleotides outside the gene matches: 5.

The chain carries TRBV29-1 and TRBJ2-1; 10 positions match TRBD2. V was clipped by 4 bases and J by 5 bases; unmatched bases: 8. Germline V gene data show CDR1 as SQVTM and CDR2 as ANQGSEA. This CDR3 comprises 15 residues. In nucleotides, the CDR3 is TGCAGCGTTGGAATGCTAGCGGGAGTTCACAATGAGCAGTTCTTC. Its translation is CSVGMLAGVHNEQFF.

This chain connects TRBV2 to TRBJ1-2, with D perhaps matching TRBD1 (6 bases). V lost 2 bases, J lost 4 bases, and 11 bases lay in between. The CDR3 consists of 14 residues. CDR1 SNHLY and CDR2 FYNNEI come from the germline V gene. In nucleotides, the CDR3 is TGTGCCAGCAGTGAATACAGGGCCAGCTATGGCTACACCTTC. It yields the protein CASSEYRASYGYTF.

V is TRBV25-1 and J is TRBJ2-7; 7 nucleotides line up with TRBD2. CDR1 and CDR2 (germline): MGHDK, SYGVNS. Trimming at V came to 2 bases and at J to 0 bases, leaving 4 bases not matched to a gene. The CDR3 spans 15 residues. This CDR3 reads CASSEAGVGSYEQYF. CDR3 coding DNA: TGTGCCAGCAGTGAAGCGGGAGTAGGCTCCTACGAGCAGTACTTC.

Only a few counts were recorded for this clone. Written as DNA, the CDR3 is TGTGCCAGCAGCTTAGCACAGGGACCCTCCTACGAGCAGTACTTC. This translates into CASSLAQGPSYEQYF. This chain joins TRBV7-8 and TRBJ2-7, with D maybe TRBD1 (6 bases). Trimming took off 0 bases at V and 0 bases at J, with 9 bases between the two ends. The CDR3 consists of 15 residues. CDR1 SGHVS and CDR2 FQNEAQ come from the germline V gene. The variable domain in full, completed from reference TRBV7-8 and TRBJ2-7, reads GAGVSQSPRYKVAKRGQDVALRCDPISGHVSLFWYQQALGQGPEFLTYFQNEAQLDKSGLPSDRFFAERPEGSVSTLKIQRTQQEDSAVYLCASSLAQGPSYEQYFGPGTRLTVT.

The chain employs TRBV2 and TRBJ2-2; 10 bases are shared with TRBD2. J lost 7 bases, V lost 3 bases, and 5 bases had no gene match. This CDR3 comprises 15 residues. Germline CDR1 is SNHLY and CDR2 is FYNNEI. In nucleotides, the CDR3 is TGTGCCAGCAGTGAGAGCGGGAGGGCCGGCGGGGAGCTGTTTTTT. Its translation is CASSESGRAGGELFF.

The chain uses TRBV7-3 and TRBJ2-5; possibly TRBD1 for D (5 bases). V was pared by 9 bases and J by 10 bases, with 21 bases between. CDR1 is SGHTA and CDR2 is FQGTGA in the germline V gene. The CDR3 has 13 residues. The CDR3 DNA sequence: TGTGCCAGTGATAGACAGTTTCGAGAGTTCCAGTACTTC. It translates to CASDRQFREFQYF. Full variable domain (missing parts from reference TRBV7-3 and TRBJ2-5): GAGVSQTPSNKVTEKGKYVELRCDPISGHTALYWYRQSLGQGPEFLIYFQGTGAADDSGLPNDRFFAVRPEGSVSTLKIQRTERGDSAVYLCASDRQFREFQYFGPGTRLLVL.

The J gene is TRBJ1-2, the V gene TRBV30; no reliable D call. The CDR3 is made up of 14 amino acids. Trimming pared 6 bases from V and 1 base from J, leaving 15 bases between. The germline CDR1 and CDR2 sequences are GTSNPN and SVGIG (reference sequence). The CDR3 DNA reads TGTGCCTGCCCAAACGAGCGGGGTAACTATGGCTACACCTTC. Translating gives CACPNERGNYGYTF.

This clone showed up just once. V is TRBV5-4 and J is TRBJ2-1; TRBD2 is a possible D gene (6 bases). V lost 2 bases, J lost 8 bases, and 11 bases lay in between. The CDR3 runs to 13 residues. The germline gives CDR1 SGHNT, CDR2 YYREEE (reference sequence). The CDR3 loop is CASSFHGSDEQFF. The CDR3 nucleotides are TGTGCCAGCAGCTTCCACGGGAGCGATGAGCAGTTCTTC.

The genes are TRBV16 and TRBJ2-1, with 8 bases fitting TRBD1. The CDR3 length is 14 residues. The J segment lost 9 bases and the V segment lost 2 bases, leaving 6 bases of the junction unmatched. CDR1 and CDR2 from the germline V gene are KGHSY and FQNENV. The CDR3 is CASSQRTGHTEQFF. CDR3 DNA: TGTGCCAGCAGCCAAAGGACAGGGCATACTGAGCAGTTCTTC.

The CDR3 nucleotides are TGTGCCAGCAGCTTAACGTCCGGACTAGCGGGAGTGGGCGGCAATGAGCAGTTCTTC. Translating it yields CASSLTSGLAGVGGNEQFF. The chain is built from TRBV7-3 and TRBJ2-1; 13 positions match TRBD2. V was clipped by 0 bases and J by 6 bases; unmatched bases: 11. Germline CDR1 reads SGHTA; CDR2 reads FQGTGA. The CDR3 covers 19 residues.

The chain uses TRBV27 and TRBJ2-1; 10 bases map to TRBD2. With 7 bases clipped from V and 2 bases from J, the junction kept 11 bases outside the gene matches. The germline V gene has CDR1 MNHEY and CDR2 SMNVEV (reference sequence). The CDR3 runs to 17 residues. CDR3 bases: TGTGCCAGCACCACACCCGGAGCGGGAGGGCCCTACAATGAGCAGTTCTTC. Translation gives CASTTPGAGGPYNEQFF.